The clone carrying this TCR beta chain was detected once. Its antigen is as yet unknown. The data were taken from a study of shared clonotypes between healthy human individuals. Method: immunoSEQ multiplex PCR; TCRdb's copy keeps in-frame clones and lacks some. The table includes 1,400,000 or so clones, roughly 98.5% detected once. The study's findings and limits: On the whole, naive subsets had larger estimated richness than memory subsets had. Large sequencing depth failed to make sorted-subset sequencing complete, rarefaction showed. Of the naive CD4 clonotypes, about 5% were shared across several donors.

Input material: naive CD4+ T cells sorted from blood. Subset of the sample: CD45RA+ positively selected. This receptor was taken from a man younger than 40 in good health.

DNA of the CDR3: TGTGCCAGCAGTTACCAAGCGCCGCCCGGAGGCTATGGCTACACCTTC. Encoded protein: CASSYQAPPGGYGYTF. This sequence joins TRBV6-5 and TRBJ1-2; D is undetermined. CDR1 is MNHEY and CDR2 is SVGAGI in the germline V gene. CDR3 length equals 16 residues. V was trimmed by 2 bases and J by 4 bases, leaving 17 bases between them.